This T cell receptor beta chain comes out of a study of vaccination effects on CD4 cells after COVID-19. Study-wide context: Vaccination of participants consisted of two doses of either the BNT162b2 or mRNA-1273 vaccine. Study conclusions and caveats: Vaccine- and infection-induced clones showed marked clonal contraction late following vaccination.

This CDR3 contains 16 residues. Germline values: CDR1 KGHDR, CDR2 SFDVKD. V lost 4 bases to trimming and J lost 0 bases, with 12 bases between them. Sequencing followed a ViraFEST assay step that expanded antigen-specific CD4+ T cells with viral peptide pools. At the end of around eleven days of culture, CD4+ T cells were isolated. Supplemented with about 10 IU/ml IL-2 and 9.5 to 10 ug/ml peptides, a few million PBMC per well were kept in culture. Cultures got half-medium changes with IL-2 on days 3 and 7. With respect to this clone: Its specificity is not known.

Some clones are missing from TCRdb's copy, which holds only in-frame ones; the method was immunoSEQ multiplex PCR. Here the sample spans around 79,000 clones, roughly 80% being singletons. This chain links TRBV24-1 with TRBJ2-1, with unresolved D. The sequence came from a human donor who received a COVID-19 vaccine. The specimen was CD4+ T cells from PBMCs cultured with HCoV-229E spike peptides, collected before COVID-19 vaccination. The CDR3 loop is CATSDTGSPSYNEQFF. The CDR3 DNA reads TGTGCCACCAGTGACACCGGATCGCCCTCCTACAATGAGCAGTTCTTC.